These 20 T cell receptor beta chains were all obtained from the same sample, sequenced in a study of blood T cell repertoires in COVID-19. TCRdb keeps only in-frame clones here, not all; method: immunoSEQ multiplex PCR. The sample records about 88,000 clones, 88% being singletons. Material: peripheral blood. Receptor source: an elderly man with acute or convalescent COVID-19.

This clone has more than one count but fewer than ten. The V and J genes are TRBV3-1 (or the pseudogene TRBV3-2) and TRBJ1-2; 9 nucleotides match TRBD1. The V and J ends lost 5 bases and 5 bases, in that order; junction bases with no gene match: 3. CDR1 and CDR2 from the germline V gene are LGHDT and YNNKEL (reference sequence). The CDR3 spans 13 residues. CDR3 amino acids: CASSLDRGYGYTF. Here the CDR3 DNA reads TGTGCCAGCAGCTTGGACAGGGGTTATGGCTACACCTTC.

V gene TRBV28 combines with J gene TRBJ2-2; a possible D gene is TRBD2 (5 bases). The CDR3 is 13 amino acids. With 6 bases removed from V and 2 bases from J, the gap between germline ends came to 7 bases. CDR1 and CDR2 (germline): MDHEN, SYDVKM. The CDR3, as DNA: TGTGCCAGCAGCCCTAGCAACACCGGGGAGCTGTTTTTT. Protein sequence: CASSPSNTGELFF.

The rearrangement uses TRBV28 and TRBJ1-2; D might be TRBD1 (5 bases). The CDR3 runs 13 residues. In germline, CDR1 is MDHEN, CDR2 SYDVKM. V gave up 10 bases and J gave up 6 bases, with 18 bases separating them. Here the CDR3 reads CATLVRVGNGYTF. The CDR3 DNA reads as TGTGCCACTTTGGTCAGGGTAGGCAATGGCTACACCTTC.

The CDR3 here is CASSQVGSGRAGDEQFF. CDR3 DNA sequence: TGTGCCAGCAGCCAAGTTGGTAGCGGGAGGGCCGGGGATGAGCAGTTCTTC. The chain recombines TRBV14 with TRBJ2-1, with 11 nucleotides matching TRBD2. Per the germline V gene, CDR1 is SGHDN and CDR2 is FVKESK. The CDR3 has 17 amino acids. V lost 1 base and J lost 8; bases outside the gene matches: 10.

This clone was seen a single time. The rearrangement links TRBV12-3 or TRBV12-4 to TRBJ1-1; D gene uncertain. Trimming took off 6 bases at V and 1 base at J, with 9 bases between the two ends. The CDR3 is 13 residues long. The CDR3 nucleotides are TGTGCCAGCAGCCCCAGACAGAACACTGAAGCTTTCTTT. Translating it yields CASSPRQNTEAFF.

The gene calls are TRBV7-2 and TRBJ2-4; weak D call: TRBD2 (6 bases). V lost 5 bases, J lost 1 base, and 18 bases lay in between. CDR3 length: 17 residues. The germline V gene encodes CDR1 SGHTA and CDR2 FQGNSA. CDR3 sequence: CASSTRYSAGAKNIQYF. The CDR3 region has the DNA TGTGCCAGCAGCACGCGATACAGCGCGGGGGCCAAAAACATTCAGTACTTC.

The rearrangement uses TRBV10-3 and TRBJ1-2; 9 bases map to TRBD1. Germline loops: CDR1 ENHRY, CDR2 SYGVKD. This CDR3 has 14 amino acids. V dropped 3 bases and J dropped 7; count of bases not matched to a gene: 6. The CDR3 spells CAISDDRGISGYTF. The DNA of the CDR3 is TGTGCCATCAGTGATGACAGGGGGATAAGTGGCTACACCTTC.

CDR3 nucleotide sequence: TGTGCCTGGAGCGGGGGGACTTCCTCCTACAATGAGCAGTTCTTC. Its translation: CAWSGGTSSYNEQFF. V is TRBV30 and J is TRBJ2-1; 7 nucleotides match TRBD2. CDR3 length: 15 amino acids. CDR1 GTSNPN and CDR2 SVGIG come from the germline V gene (reference sequence). V lost 3 bases to trimming and J lost 0 bases; unmatched junction nucleotides: 5. Combining the CDR3 with reference TRBV30 and TRBJ2-1 gives the whole variable domain SQTIHQWPATLVQPVGSPLSLECTVEGTSNPNLYWYRQAAGRGLQLLFYSVGIGQISSEVPQNLSASRPQDRQFILSSKKLLLSDSGFYLCAWSGGTSSYNEQFFGPGTRLTVL.

This chain joins TRBV5-1 and TRBJ1-4; tentative D call: TRBD1 (5 bases). The germline V gene encodes CDR1 SGHRS and CDR2 YFSETQ. The V end was cut by 2 bases, the J end by 6 bases, with 17 bases between. The CDR3 length is 16 residues. CDR3: CASSFGQVAGHEKLFF. In DNA, the CDR3 is TGCGCCAGCAGCTTTGGCCAAGTGGCAGGGCATGAAAAACTGTTTTTT.

V usage is TRBV6-5 and J usage is TRBJ2-2; D uncertain. The CDR3 totals 12 residues. CDR1 is MNHEY and CDR2 is SVGAGI in the germline V gene. The germline V and J ends were trimmed by 8 bases and 7 bases, with 11 bases remaining between them. The CDR3 region has the DNA TGTGCCAGCTCAAGACACGTCGGGGAGCTGTTTTTT. It specifies CASSRHVGELFF.

The chain uses TRBV5-5 and TRBJ1-5, with D unclear. Trimming took off 2 bases at V and 7 bases at J, with 10 bases between the two ends. The CDR3 length is 13 residues. The germline V gene has CDR1 SGHKS and CDR2 YYEKEE (reference sequence). CDR3 region: CASSFIPEQPQHF. CDR3 in DNA: TGTGCCAGCAGCTTCATCCCAGAACAGCCCCAGCATTTT.

The genes are TRBV5-1 and TRBJ1-4; 11 bases line up with TRBD1. The V gene's germline CDR1 is SGHRS and CDR2 YFSETQ. CDR3 length equals 15 residues. The trim removed 3 bases at V and 8 bases at J, leaving 6 bases unmatched. CDR3: CASSSGTGGSEKLFF. The DNA for the CDR3 is TGCGCCAGCAGCTCCGGGACAGGGGGTTCCGAAAAACTGTTTTTT. Looking up the rest from reference TRBV5-1 and TRBJ1-4 gives the full variable domain: KAGVTQTPRYLIKTRGQQVTLSCSPISGHRSVSWYQQTPGQGLQFLFEYFSETQRNKGNFPGRFSGRQFSNSRSEMNVSTLELGDSALYLCASSSGTGGSEKLFFGSGTQLSVL.

V and J are TRBV29-1 and TRBJ2-1; 10 positions match TRBD2. V was clipped by 4 bases and J by 8 bases; unmatched bases: 8. CDR3 length equals 14 residues. Germline CDR1 and CDR2: SQVTM and ANQGSEA. The CDR3 DNA is TGCAGCGTTGCTCAGGCTAGCGGGGGTGATGAGCAGTTCTTC. This gives the protein CSVAQASGGDEQFF.

This clone was detected once. In DNA, the CDR3 is TGTGCCAGCAGTCTTAGCGGGCGTAACGTTTACGAGCAGTACTTC. As protein: CASSLSGRNVYEQYF. The chain joins TRBV28 to TRBJ2-7; 7 nucleotides match TRBD2. Germline V CDR1 and CDR2: MDHEN, SYDVKM. The CDR3 is made up of 15 amino acids. Unmatched junction bases numbered 11, after V lost 5 bases and J lost 4 bases. The variable domain in full, with the rest retrieved from reference TRBV28 and TRBJ2-7, is DVKVTQSSRYLVKRTGEKVFLECVQDMDHENMFWYRQDPGLGLRLIYFSYDVKMKEKGDIPEGYSVSREKKERFSLILESASTNQTSMYLCASSLSGRNVYEQYFGPGTRLTVT.

This clone was observed once. V is TRBV3-1 (or the pseudogene TRBV3-2) and J is TRBJ2-2; 10 nucleotides line up with TRBD2. The V and J ends lost 1 base and 4 bases, in that order; junction bases with no gene match: 6. CDR1 and CDR2 (germline): LGHDT, YNNKEL (reference sequence). The CDR3 runs to 17 residues. The CDR3 DNA follows: TGTGCCAGCAGCCAAGGGCTAGCGGGAGTAGGCACCGGGGAGCTGTTTTTT. This gives the protein CASSQGLAGVGTGELFF.

The rearrangement uses TRBV10-3 and TRBJ1-1; D is possibly TRBD1 (6 bases). Germline V gene sequence: CDR1 ENHRY, CDR2 SYGVKD. CDR3 length: 16 amino acids. V shed 0 bases and J shed 4 bases, with 15 bases lying between them. CDR3 in amino acids: CAISESVGRGGTEAFF. CDR3 nucleotide sequence: TGTGCCATCAGTGAGTCGGTGGGAAGGGGGGGCACTGAAGCTTTCTTT.

The rearrangement joins TRBV19 to TRBJ1-2; tentatively, D is TRBD1 (5 bases). The germline CDR1 and CDR2 sequences are LNHDA and SQIVND (reference sequence). The CDR3 consists of 14 residues. V gave up 6 bases and J gave up 4 bases, with 15 bases separating them. CDR3 bases: TGTGCCAGTAGCGCCGGCTCCGGGGGCTATGGCTACACCTTC. Amino acids: CASSAGSGGYGYTF.

This clone came up once. V gene TRBV5-4 combines with J gene TRBJ2-5, with 7 nucleotides matching TRBD2. With V trimmed by 2 bases and J by 2 bases, 9 bases remained unmatched. CDR1 is SGHNT and CDR2 is YYREEE in the germline V gene (reference sequence). This CDR3 is 16 amino acids long. CDR3 region: CASSFPSGGGQETQYF. CDR3 DNA: TGTGCCAGCAGCTTCCCGAGCGGCGGGGGACAAGAGACCCAGTACTTC.

The chain uses TRBV11-2 and TRBJ1-2; no firm D call. Trimming cost V 1 base and J 4 bases, with 7 bases left between them. This CDR3 contains 13 residues. Per germline, CDR1 SGHAT and CDR2 FQNNGV. CDR3 sequence reads: CASSLAQSYGYTF. In DNA, the CDR3 is TGTGCCAGCAGCTTAGCACAAAGCTATGGCTACACCTTC.

The CDR3 spells CASSLSGATYNEQFF. DNA for the CDR3: TGTGCCAGCAGTTTATCAGGGGCCACCTACAATGAGCAGTTCTTC. The rearrangement joins TRBV27 to TRBJ2-1; D perhaps matches TRBD1 (5 bases). V was cut by 0 bases and J by 2 bases, with 8 bases left in between. CDR3 length: 15 residues. Germline-derived CDR1 and CDR2 are MNHEY and SMNVEV (reference sequence).